The T cell receptor beta chain described here comes from a study of human T cells and chemical hapten exposure. In the library, unique molecular identifiers were attached to individual cDNA molecules. Per the original data handling: From around 25,000 to 690,000 TCRs were found per sample, with a median of 95,638. TCRdb re-analysed the RACE reads in MiXCR, keeping a single row per CDR3 protein. The authors' filters were not applied to this entry. The data hold tens of thousands of distinct CDR3 sequences, with about 9.6% observed a single time. Findings of the study overall: TCRs exceeding 1 in 1000 frequency stayed unchanged with DPC sensitization. Expanded TCRs formed significantly more large CDR3 similarity clusters than controls.

In the case of this clonotype: The antigen is undetermined.

This CDR3 is 16 amino acids long. The V and J ends lost 0 bases and 7 bases respectively, with 15 bases between them. Per the germline V gene, CDR1 is MNHEY and CDR2 is SVGEGT. The time point was: pre-sensitization, week 0. Treatment specified: therapeutic diphenylcyclopropenone sensitization with weekly scalp DPC. Unfractionated whole blood was the source from which total RNA was extracted. The receptor comes from a woman between 25 and 40 years old with alopecia areata. Some clones in this sample may be carry-over from other donors' samples. V gene TRBV6-2 or TRBV6-3 combines with J gene TRBJ2-2, with a tentative D call TRBD2 (5 bases). This specimen consisted of whole blood, obtained in connection with sensitization to the hapten diphenylcyclopropenone (DPC). CDR3 nucleotide sequence: TGTGCCAGCAGTTACTCCGTCCGGGGTCCCCGCGGGGAGCTGTTTTTT. Its translation is CASSYSVRGPRGELFF.